The clone carrying this TCR beta chain was seen at least ten times. Its antigen is as yet unknown. The data stem from a study of glioma-infiltrating T cells. Overall study results and limits: CDR3 overlap between tissue and blood was very small.

Amplification of TCR alpha and beta CDR3 regions from RNA used iRepertoire nested multiplex PCR. One-step reverse transcription and amplification started from approximately 100-400 ng of tissue mRNA or PBMC total RNA. TCRdb reprocessed the multiplex PCR reads via MiXCR and lists one record per CDR3 protein. This sample yields more than 90,000 distinct CDR3 sequences, of which 35% to 45% are seen a single time; around two fifths belongs to the top ten. Looked up from germline, CDR1 is SGHTA and CDR2 is FQGNSA. V dropped 7 bases and J dropped 4 bases, with 15 bases sitting between them. The CDR3 covers 14 residues.

The J gene is TRBJ2-3, the V gene TRBV7-2; perhaps TRBD1 as D (8 bases). This receptor was obtained from a human donor with low-grade glioma or glioblastoma, undergoing nonglioma brain surgery, or in good health (not recorded which). Sample: glioma tissue, nonneoplastic brain tissue, or PBMCs (not recorded which). The CDR3 sequence: CASKQAGQADTQYF. The DNA for the CDR3 is TGTGCCAGCAAGCAAGCGGGACAGGCAGATACGCAGTATTTT.